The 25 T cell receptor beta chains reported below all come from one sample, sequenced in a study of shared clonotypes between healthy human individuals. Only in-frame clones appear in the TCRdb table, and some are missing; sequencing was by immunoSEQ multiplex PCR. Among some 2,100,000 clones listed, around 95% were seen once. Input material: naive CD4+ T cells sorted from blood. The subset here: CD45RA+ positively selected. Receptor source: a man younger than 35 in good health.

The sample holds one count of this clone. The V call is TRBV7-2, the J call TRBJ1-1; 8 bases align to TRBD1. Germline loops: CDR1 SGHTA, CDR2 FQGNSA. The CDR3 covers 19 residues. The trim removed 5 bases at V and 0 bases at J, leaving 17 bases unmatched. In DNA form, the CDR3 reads TGTGCCAGCAGCCCATCCGGCGGACAGGGCCGAAAAATGAACACTGAAGCTTTCTTT. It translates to CASSPSGGQGRKMNTEAFF. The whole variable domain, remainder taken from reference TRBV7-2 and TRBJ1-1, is GAGVSQSPSNKVTEKGKDVELRCDPISGHTALYWYRQSLGQGLEFLIYFQGNSAPDKSGLPSDRFSAERTGGSVSTLTIQRTQQEDSAVYLCASSPSGGQGRKMNTEAFFGQGTRLTVV.

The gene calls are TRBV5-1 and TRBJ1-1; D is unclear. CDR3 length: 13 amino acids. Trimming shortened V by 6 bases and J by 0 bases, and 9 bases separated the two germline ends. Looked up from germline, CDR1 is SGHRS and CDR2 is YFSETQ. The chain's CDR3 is CASKQGMNTEAFF. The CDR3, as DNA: TGCGCCAGCAAGCAAGGCATGAACACTGAAGCTTTCTTT.

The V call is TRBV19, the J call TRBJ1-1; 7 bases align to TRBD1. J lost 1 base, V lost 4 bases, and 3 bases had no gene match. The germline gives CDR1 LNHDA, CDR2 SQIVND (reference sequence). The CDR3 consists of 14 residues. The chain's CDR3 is CASSRQGRNTEAFF. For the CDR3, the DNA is TGTGCCAGTAGTAGACAGGGTCGGAACACTGAAGCTTTCTTT.

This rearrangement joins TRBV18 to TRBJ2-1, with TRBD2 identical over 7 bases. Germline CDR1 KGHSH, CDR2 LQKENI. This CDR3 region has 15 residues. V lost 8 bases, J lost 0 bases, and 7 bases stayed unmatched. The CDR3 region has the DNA TGTGCCAGCACCTCTAGCGGAGTCTCCTACAATGAGCAGTTCTTC. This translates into CASTSSGVSYNEQFF.

Here the CDR3 reads CASSELGGAYKNIQYF. CDR3 nucleotides: TGTGCCAGCAGTGAATTAGGGGGCGCCTACAAAAACATTCAGTACTTC. This chain joins TRBV25-1 and TRBJ2-4; 7 nucleotides line up with TRBD1. The CDR3 is made up of 16 amino acids. CDR1 MGHDK and CDR2 SYGVNS come from the germline V gene. After removal of 1 base from V and 3 bases from J, the junction contained 6 bases not matched to a gene.

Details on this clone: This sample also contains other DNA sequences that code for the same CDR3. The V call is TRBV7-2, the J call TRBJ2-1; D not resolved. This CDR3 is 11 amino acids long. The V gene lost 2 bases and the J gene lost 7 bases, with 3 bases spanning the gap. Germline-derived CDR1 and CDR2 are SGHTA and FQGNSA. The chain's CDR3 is CASSLLNEQFF. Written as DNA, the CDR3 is TGTGCCAGCAGCTTATTAAATGAGCAGTTCTTC.

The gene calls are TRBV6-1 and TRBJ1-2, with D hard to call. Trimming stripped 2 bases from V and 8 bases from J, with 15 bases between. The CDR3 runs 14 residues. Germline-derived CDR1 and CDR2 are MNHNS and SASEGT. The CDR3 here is CASSESGQPRGYTF. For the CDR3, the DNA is TGTGCCAGCAGTGAATCTGGGCAGCCTAGGGGCTACACCTTC.

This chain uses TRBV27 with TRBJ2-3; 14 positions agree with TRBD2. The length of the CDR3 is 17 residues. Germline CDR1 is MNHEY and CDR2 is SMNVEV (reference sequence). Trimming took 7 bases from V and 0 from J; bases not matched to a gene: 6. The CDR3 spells CASTGLAGGTSTDTQYF. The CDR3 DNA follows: TGTGCCAGCACCGGACTAGCGGGGGGCACTAGCACAGATACGCAGTATTTT.

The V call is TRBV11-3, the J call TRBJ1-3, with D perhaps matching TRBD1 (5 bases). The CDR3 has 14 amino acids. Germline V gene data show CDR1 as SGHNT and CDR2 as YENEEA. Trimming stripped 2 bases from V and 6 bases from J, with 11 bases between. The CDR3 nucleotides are TGTGCCAGCAGCTTAAGGGGCCTGGTAAACACCATATATTTT. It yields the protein CASSLRGLVNTIYF.

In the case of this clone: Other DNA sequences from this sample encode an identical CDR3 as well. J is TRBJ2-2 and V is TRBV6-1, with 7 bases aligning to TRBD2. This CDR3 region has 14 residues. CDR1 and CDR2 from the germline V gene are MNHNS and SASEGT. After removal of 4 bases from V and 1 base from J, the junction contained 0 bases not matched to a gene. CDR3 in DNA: TGTGCCAGCAGTGCGGGGGGGAACACCGGGGAGCTGTTTTTT. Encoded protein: CASSAGGNTGELFF.

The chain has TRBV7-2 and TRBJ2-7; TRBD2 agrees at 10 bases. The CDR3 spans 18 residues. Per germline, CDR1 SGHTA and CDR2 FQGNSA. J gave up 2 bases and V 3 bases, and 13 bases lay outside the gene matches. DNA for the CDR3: TGTGCCAGCAGCTTGATGAGTAGGACTAGCGGCCAGCCCTACGAGCAGTACTTC. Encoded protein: CASSLMSRTSGQPYEQYF.

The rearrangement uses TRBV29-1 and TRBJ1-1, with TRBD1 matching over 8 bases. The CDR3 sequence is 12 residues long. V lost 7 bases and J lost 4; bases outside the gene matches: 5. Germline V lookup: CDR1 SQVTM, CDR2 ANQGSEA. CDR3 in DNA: TGCAGCGCCCGGACAGGGCGCACTGAAGCTTTCTTT. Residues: CSARTGRTEAFF.

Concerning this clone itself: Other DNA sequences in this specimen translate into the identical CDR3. This CDR3 reads CASSLGAGSTDTQYF. CDR3 DNA sequence: TGTGCCAGCAGCTTAGGGGCCGGTAGCACAGATACGCAGTATTTT. V and J are TRBV11-2 and TRBJ2-3; D gene uncertain. V shed 1 base and J shed 0 bases, with 8 bases lying between them. CDR1 and CDR2 (germline): SGHAT, FQNNGV. The CDR3 is 15 residues long.

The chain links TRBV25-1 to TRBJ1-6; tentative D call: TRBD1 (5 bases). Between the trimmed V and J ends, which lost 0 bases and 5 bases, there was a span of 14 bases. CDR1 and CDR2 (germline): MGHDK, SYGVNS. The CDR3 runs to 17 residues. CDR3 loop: CASSEYMAREDNSPLHF. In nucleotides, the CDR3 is TGTGCCAGCAGTGAATATATGGCCAGGGAAGATAATTCACCCCTCCACTTT.

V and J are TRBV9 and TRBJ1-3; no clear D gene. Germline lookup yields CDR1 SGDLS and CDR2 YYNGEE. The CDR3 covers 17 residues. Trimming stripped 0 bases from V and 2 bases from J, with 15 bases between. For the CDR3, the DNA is TGTGCCAGCAGCGTAGGTGGCGGATGGAGGACTGGAAACACCATATATTTT. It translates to CASSVGGGWRTGNTIYF.

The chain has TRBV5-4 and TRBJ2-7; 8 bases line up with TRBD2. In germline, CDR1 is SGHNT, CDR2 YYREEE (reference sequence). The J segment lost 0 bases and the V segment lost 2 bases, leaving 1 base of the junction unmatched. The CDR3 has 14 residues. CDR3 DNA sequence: TGTGCCAGCAGCTTAGGGACTAGCTCCTACGAGCAGTACTTC. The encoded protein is CASSLGTSSYEQYF.

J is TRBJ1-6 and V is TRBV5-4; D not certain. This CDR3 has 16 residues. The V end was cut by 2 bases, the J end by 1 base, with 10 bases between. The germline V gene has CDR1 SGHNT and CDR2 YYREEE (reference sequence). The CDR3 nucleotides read TGTGCCAGCAGCTTAGCGACGGGTTCCTATAATTCACCCCTCCACTTT. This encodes CASSLATGSYNSPLHF.

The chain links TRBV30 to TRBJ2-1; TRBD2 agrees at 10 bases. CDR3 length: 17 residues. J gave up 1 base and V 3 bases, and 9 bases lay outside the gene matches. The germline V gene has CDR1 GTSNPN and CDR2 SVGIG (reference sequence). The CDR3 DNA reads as TGTGCCTGGAGGAGGCTAGCGGGAGCACCTTCCTACAATGAGCAGTTCTTC. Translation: CAWRRLAGAPSYNEQFF.

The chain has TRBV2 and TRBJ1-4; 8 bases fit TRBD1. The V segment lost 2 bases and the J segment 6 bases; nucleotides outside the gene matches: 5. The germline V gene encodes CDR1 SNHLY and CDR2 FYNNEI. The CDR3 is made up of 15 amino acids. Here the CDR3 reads CASSENRGIYEKLFF. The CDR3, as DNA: TGTGCCAGCAGTGAAAACAGGGGGATCTATGAAAAACTGTTTTTT.

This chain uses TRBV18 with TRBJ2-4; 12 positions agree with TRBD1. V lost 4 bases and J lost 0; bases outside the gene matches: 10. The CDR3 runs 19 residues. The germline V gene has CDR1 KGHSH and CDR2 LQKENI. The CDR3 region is CASSLSGTGGWEAKNIQYF. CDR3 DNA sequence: TGTGCCAGCTCACTTTCCGGGACAGGGGGCTGGGAAGCCAAAAACATTCAGTACTTC.

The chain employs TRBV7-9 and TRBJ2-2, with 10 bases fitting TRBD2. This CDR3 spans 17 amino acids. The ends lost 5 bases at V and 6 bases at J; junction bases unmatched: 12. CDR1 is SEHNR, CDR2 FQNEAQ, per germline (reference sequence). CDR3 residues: CASSPPRDSGRPGELFF. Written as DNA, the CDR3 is TGTGCCAGCAGCCCTCCGAGAGATAGCGGGAGGCCCGGGGAGCTGTTTTTT.

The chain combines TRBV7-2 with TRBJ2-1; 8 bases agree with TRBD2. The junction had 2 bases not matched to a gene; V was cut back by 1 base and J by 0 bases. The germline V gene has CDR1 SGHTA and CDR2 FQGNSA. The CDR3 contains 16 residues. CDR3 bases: TGTGCCAGCAGCTTAGTTAGCGGGACCTCCTACAATGAGCAGTTCTTC. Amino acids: CASSLVSGTSYNEQFF.

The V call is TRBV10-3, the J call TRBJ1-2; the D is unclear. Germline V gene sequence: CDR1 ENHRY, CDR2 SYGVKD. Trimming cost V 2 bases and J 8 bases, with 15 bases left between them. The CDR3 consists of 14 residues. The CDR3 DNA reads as TGTGCCATCAGTGAGGAAGGCCCTGGGTGGGGCTACACCTTC. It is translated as CAISEEGPGWGYTF.

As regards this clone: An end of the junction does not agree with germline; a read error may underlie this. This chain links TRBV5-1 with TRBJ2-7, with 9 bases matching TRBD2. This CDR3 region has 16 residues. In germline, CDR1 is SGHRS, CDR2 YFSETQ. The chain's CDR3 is CASSVGSSGSGGEKYF. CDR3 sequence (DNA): TGCGCCAGCAGCGTGGGTTCTTCAGGTAGCGGGGGCGAGAAGTACTTC.

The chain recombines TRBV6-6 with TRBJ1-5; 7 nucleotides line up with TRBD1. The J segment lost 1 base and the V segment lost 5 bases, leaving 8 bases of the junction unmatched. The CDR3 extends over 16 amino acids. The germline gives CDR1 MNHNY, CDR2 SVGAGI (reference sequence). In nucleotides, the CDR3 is TGTGCCAGCAGTCCATTAGGGACAGCGAGCAATCAGCCCCAGCATTTT. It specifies CASSPLGTASNQPQHF.